The 3 T cell receptor beta chains listed next were all sequenced from one sample in a study of T cells after yellow fever vaccination. TCRdb analysed the 5' RACE reads with MiXCR anew, one entry per CDR3 protein. The sample records 250,000 to 350,000 distinct CDR3 sequences, around 7.3% being singletons. The input for sequencing was PBMCs, taken about 49 days after the first yellow fever vaccination. Every receptor here comes from a man between 18 and 29 years old who received the YFV17D yellow fever vaccine.

This clonotype appeared a few times. The chain combines TRBV12-3 or TRBV12-4 with TRBJ1-4; 7 bases agree with TRBD1. With 6 bases clipped from V and 8 bases from J, the junction kept 9 bases outside the gene matches. The CDR3 is made up of 14 amino acids. The CDR3 sequence is CASRDNRGGEKLFF. CDR3 nucleotides: TGTGCCAGCAGAGACAACAGGGGAGGCGAAAAACTGTTTTTT.

This clonotype was seen many times. The J gene is TRBJ2-3, the V gene TRBV20-1, with 7 positions matching TRBD2. The CDR3 totals 11 residues. Germline lookup yields CDR1 DFQATT and CDR2 SNEGSKA (reference sequence). The CDR3 here is CSLGRVGTQYF. The CDR3 region has the DNA TGCAGCCTTGGGAGGGTCGGTACGCAGTATTTT.

The V call is TRBV10-1, the J call TRBJ2-2; unclear D gene. Per the germline V gene, CDR1 is WNHNN and CDR2 is SYGVQD (reference sequence). V was shortened by 2 bases and J by 5 bases, with 6 bases between the two germline ends. The CDR3 runs to 13 residues. The CDR3: CASSEAQTGELFF. Here the CDR3 DNA reads TGCGCCAGCAGTGAGGCCCAGACCGGGGAGCTGTTTTTT.